These T cell receptor beta chains were read from a single sample in a study of shared clonotypes between healthy human individuals. Here immunoSEQ multiplex PCR was the method, and the copy in TCRdb shows in-frame clones only, minus some. Of 2,500,000 or so clones in the sample, approximately 90% were seen once. The sequencing input was naive CD4+ T cells sorted from blood. The origin of the receptors is a man between 18 and 29 years old in good health. Both conserved end residues are part of each CDR3. The D gene is left open where the match is weak. Size values are once, few and many counts, or a class for expanded clones, and some rows have none.

- - TRBJ1-1 TRBV7-6 CASSPGPGDRTEAFF TGTGCCAGCAGCCCCGGTCCGGGTGATAGGACTGAAGCTTTCTTT
- TRBD2 TRBJ2-1 TRBV28 CASSMLASGGDNEQFF TGTGCCAGCAGTATGCTGGCGAGCGGGGGGGACAATGAGCAGTTCTTC
- TRBD1 TRBJ2-2 TRBV6-1 CASSLDRGGTGELFF TGTGCCAGCAGCTTGGACAGGGGAGGCACCGGGGAGCTGTTTTTT
- - TRBJ2-1 TRBV11-1 CASSHGGRGPLSYNEQFF TGTGCCAGCAGCCACGGGGGGAGGGGGCCCCTTTCCTACAATGAGCAGTTCTTC
- - TRBJ2-1 TRBV6-4 CASSDSGVSGYNEQFF TGTGCCAGCAGTGACTCAGGCGTGAGCGGGTACAATGAGCAGTTCTTC
- TRBD1 TRBJ1-1 TRBV2 CASSEGTGKDTEAFF TGTGCCAGCAGCGAAGGGACAGGGAAGGACACTGAAGCTTTCTTT
- - TRBJ2-7 TRBV28 CASSSSVEQYF TGTGCCAGCAGTTCCTCCGTCGAGCAGTACTTC
- - TRBJ2-2 TRBV9 CASSVGGHNTGELFF TGTGCCAGCAGCGTAGGTGGACATAACACCGGGGAGCTGTTTTTT
few - TRBJ1-2 TRBV14 CASSLSGTPAAGYTF TGTGCCAGCAGCCTTTCCGGGACTCCAGCCGCGGGCTACACCTTC
once - TRBJ1-2 TRBV6-1 CASRDNYGYTF TGTGCCAGCCGGGACAACTATGGCTACACCTTC
- - TRBJ2-7 TRBV7-2 CASSSGASGYEQYF TGTGCCAGCAGCTCGGGGGCTAGCGGATACGAGCAGTACTTC
- TRBD1 TRBJ1-1 TRBV30 CASYRGWKTEAFF TGTGCATCCTACAGGGGTTGGAAGACTGAAGCTTTCTTT
- TRBD1 TRBJ1-2 TRBV30 CAWSDRQGGYGYTF TGTGCCTGGAGTGACCGACAGGGGGGGTATGGCTACACCTTC
- - TRBJ2-5 TRBV20-1 CSAREGGTQYF TGCAGTGCTAGAGAGGGCGGGACCCAGTACTTC
once - TRBJ2-3 TRBV5-1 CASSLADPDTQYF TGCGCCAGCAGCTTGGCAGACCCAGATACGCAGTATTTT
- - TRBJ2-2 TRBV7-7 CASSLWGDTGELFF TGTGCTAGCAGCTTATGGGGCGACACCGGGGAGCTGTTTTTT
- TRBD2 TRBJ2-3 TRBV11-2 CASSLVGTSGSEGDTQYF TGTGCCAGCAGCTTAGTAGGGACTAGCGGGTCCGAGGGCGATACGCAGTATTTT
few - TRBJ2-2 TRBV7-8 CASSLVTGELFF TGTGCCAGCAGCTTAGTTACCGGGGAGCTGTTTTTT
- TRBD2 TRBJ2-1 TRBV5-1 CASSRLAGAGNEQFF TGCGCCAGCAGCCGACTAGCGGGAGCCGGCAATGAGCAGTTCTTC
- - TRBJ2-2 TRBV30 CAWTLGGANTGELFF TGTGCCTGGACCCTAGGGGGAGCGAACACCGGGGAGCTGTTTTTT
- - TRBJ1-2 TRBV6-5 CASSYSSEGTGSGYTF TGTGCCAGCAGTTACTCGAGCGAAGGAACAGGGAGTGGCTACACCTTC
- TRBD2 TRBJ2-5 TRBV7-6 CASSLVYLAGGPGRRQETQYF TGTGCCAGCAGCTTAGTGTACCTAGCGGGAGGGCCGGGAAGAAGGCAAGAGACCCAGTACTTC
- - TRBJ2-7 TRBV10-1 CASRPGGGGEQYF TGCGCCAGCAGACCCGGGGGAGGCGGCGAGCAGTACTTC
- - TRBJ1-1 TRBV7-3 CASSPGGSMNTEAFF TGTGCCAGCAGCCCGGGGGGGTCCATGAACACTGAAGCTTTCTTT
- - TRBJ1-6 TRBV25-1 CASSNSYNSPLHF TGTGCCAGCAGCAACTCCTATAATTCACCCCTCCACTTT
few - TRBJ1-5 TRBV28 CASTSRNQPQHF TGTGCCAGCACCTCTCGCAATCAGCCCCAGCATTTT
- TRBD2 TRBJ2-1 TRBV4-1 CASSQERAGGYNEQFF TGCGCCAGCAGCCAAGAAAGAGCGGGGGGGTACAATGAGCAGTTCTTC
- TRBD1 TRBJ2-3 TRBV19 CATTTGMVADTQYF TGTGCCACTACGACAGGGATGGTCGCAGATACGCAGTATTTT
- - TRBJ2-1 TRBV7-8 CASSLVHGSYNEQFF TGTGCCAGCAGCTTAGTTCACGGGAGCTACAATGAGCAGTTCTTC
- - TRBJ2-1 TRBV2 CARKRGGADDYNEQFF TGTGCCAGAAAGCGAGGGGGAGCCGATGATTACAATGAGCAGTTCTTC
- TRBD1 TRBJ2-4 TRBV19 CASSAWTGSGIQYF TGTGCCAGTAGTGCTTGGACAGGGAGTGGCATTCAGTACTTC
- TRBD2 TRBJ2-5 TRBV10-3 CAIRQAGGQETQYF TGTGCCATCAGACAAGCGGGGGGACAAGAGACCCAGTACTTC
once - TRBJ2-2 TRBV7-7 CASSLAAGLGGGTGELFF TGTGCTAGCAGCTTAGCCGCCGGACTAGGAGGGGGTACCGGGGAGCTGTTTTTT
- - TRBJ1-1 TRBV18 CASSPPPTNTEAFF TGTGCCAGCTCACCACCACCGACGAACACTGAAGCTTTCTTT
- TRBD1 TRBJ1-1 TRBV2 CASSQDRGQTEAFF TGTGCCAGCAGTCAAGACAGGGGGCAAACTGAAGCTTTCTTT
- - TRBJ1-2 TRBV28 CASNQEGEGYTF TGTGCCAGCAATCAGGAGGGGGAGGGCTACACCTTC
- - TRBJ1-2 TRBV28 CASSPTLNYGYTF TGTGCCAGCAGTCCTACACTAAACTATGGCTACACCTTC
- - TRBJ2-5 TRBV5-1 CASSLVLGTAQETQYF TGCGCCAGCAGCTTGGTCCTCGGTACAGCACAAGAGACCCAGTACTTC
many - TRBJ2-7 TRBV7-2 CASSLSYEQYF TGTGCCAGCAGCTTATCCTACGAGCAGTACTTC
- - TRBJ1-1 TRBV2 CASSEIRASWNTEAFF TGTGCCAGCAGTGAAATCAGGGCCTCCTGGAACACTGAAGCTTTCTTT
- - TRBJ2-1 TRBV30 CAWSILGFEQFF TGTGCCTGGAGTATATTAGGGTTTGAGCAGTTCTTC
- - TRBJ1-2 TRBV5-1 CASSLAGEEGGYTF TGCGCCAGCAGCCTGGCAGGGGAGGAGGGCGGCTACACCTTC
- - TRBJ1-1 TRBV11-2 CASSLDFGGTEAFF TGTGCCAGCAGCTTAGATTTCGGGGGGACTGAAGCTTTCTTT
- - TRBJ1-3 TRBV7-8 CASSHPGAGNTIYF TGTGCCAGCAGTCATCCAGGGGCTGGAAACACCATATATTTT
- - TRBJ1-4 TRBV18 CATQNTATNEKLFF TGTGCCACCCAGAACACTGCAACTAATGAAAAACTGTTTTTT
- - TRBJ2-6 TRBV7-3 CASSLRGVPSSGANVLTF TGTGCCAGCAGCTTAAGGGGGGTCCCCAGCTCTGGGGCCAACGTCCTGACTTTC
- - TRBJ2-7 TRBV6-6 CASGGGVAYEQYF TGTGCCAGTGGCGGGGGCGTAGCCTACGAGCAGTACTTC
- - TRBJ2-3 TRBV5-1 CASSLAGSPSTDTQYF TGCGCCAGCAGCTTGGCCGGTAGCCCTAGCACAGATACGCAGTATTTT
- TRBD1 TRBJ2-1 TRBV6-5 CASSPTGVNEQFF TGTGCCAGCAGCCCGACAGGGGTGAATGAGCAGTTCTTC